What follows describes a single TCR beta chain. Its antigen is not known. The trim removed 3 bases at V and 3 bases at J, leaving 8 bases unmatched. Germline CDR1 and CDR2: SQVTM and ANQGSEA. CDR3 length: 15 residues. The data derive from a study of T cell clones after liver transplantation. For the study at large: Immunosuppression withdrawal was tried within 2 years after liver transplantation in this trial. Post-transplant blood was tracked for graft-donor-reactive T cell clones identified in a pre-transplant mixed lymphocyte reaction.

Assay: immunoSEQ multiplex PCR; the TCRdb copy retains only in-frame clones and omits some. The data show 55,000 to 80,000 clones, with roughly 90% seen just once and 2.7% held by the top ten. Study-level results: Graft donor-reactive T cells may have migrated into the graft rather than being deleted.

Unstimulated PBMCs were sorted into CD3+CD4+ and CD3+CD8+ populations. The rearrangement joins TRBV29-1 to TRBJ2-3, with TRBD1 identical over 8 bases. Sequencing used CD4+ T cells from blood, obtained before liver transplant. This receptor was obtained from a human donor who received a liver transplant. In DNA form, the CDR3 reads TGCAGCGTTGACTCCCCAGGGGGCTTTACAGATACGCAGTATTTT. It yields the protein CSVDSPGGFTDTQYF.